This T cell receptor (beta chain) came from a study of cytomegalovirus exposure and HLA in healthy donors (dated by TCRdb to about 2017). Notes on the research overall: According to an earlier analysis of 587 of the donors, 150 million to 200 million T cells yielded 90 million to 140 million unique TCR beta sequences and 250 to 350 Gb of sequence data. Around 320 gigabases of sequencing data and 70 million to 100 million unique TCR sequences were included in an early release covering about 600 HLA-typed donors. Of the approximately 400 genotyped donors, roughly 85% fell in the genetic ancestry cluster associated with self-reported Caucasian donors. The study was designed to test whether signatures of past pathogen exposure could be identified by cataloging public T cell receptors. The study profiled the T cell repertoires of 500 to 800 subjects by immunosequencing and related them to cytomegalovirus serostatus. Along with the roughly 610-subject first cohort, a separate validation cohort of over a hundred different subjects was used. To predict cytomegalovirus infection status, the study combined high-throughput TCR immunosequencing, statistical association of individual TCRs with disease status, and machine learning. A later analysis re-examined previously published TCR beta repertoires from just over 650 donors and added high-resolution HLA genotyping to investigate patterns of TCR occurrence. In the later analysis, no new phenotypic data were used to find candidate immune exposures; instead, reliance was placed on TCR beta sequences and their occurrence across donors. An earlier analysis of 587 of the donors used high-throughput TCR beta sequencing to judge whether each TCR beta V gene segment behaved as functional or pseudogenic. Donor age, sex, ethnicity and CMV serostatus were collected together with the repertoire data. Genome-wide SNP genotypes for about three fifths of the 666 donors were used in a later genetic analysis, which treated that subset as a discovery cohort. All discovery cohort repertoires had been generated on a single sequencing platform. Class I and class II HLA loci were covered by the typing at four-digit resolution. Typing coverage differed by locus: A, B, C, DRB1 and DQB1 were typed in about 620-630 donors, DQA1 in about 510, DPA1 in around 610, and DPB1 in around 490. Several DR-DQ haplotypes were handled as single units for association and clustering because linkage in the cohort was strong. Among about 400 genotyped donors of the cohort, an average of about 240,000 unique TCR beta nucleotide sequences was sequenced per donor, of which about 18% were non-productive. General study outcomes and caveats: Strong co-occurrence of HLA alleles, especially DR and DQ, made assigning TCR associations to individual alleles difficult. The only immune exposure information available for the cohort was CMV serostatus. An earlier analysis of approximately 540 of the donors showed that most TCR beta V segments appeared in productive rearrangements either about 87% or about 30% of the time, which broadly matched IMGT annotations. In this cohort, only TCR beta chains were sequenced, and detectable features were limited by the absence of alpha or paired-chain data. In a later genetic analysis, a missense DCLRE1C variant was associated with V-gene and J-gene trimming of TCR beta chains, and the association was replicated in an independent cohort. In vitro tests confirmed that three of the cytomegalovirus-associated TCR beta chains recognize cytomegalovirus antigens. A total of roughly 160 TCR beta chains were listed by the study as associated with cytomegalovirus. Because counts were too low, roughly 18 rarely observed V segments, including chromosome 9 orphons, were left out of the earlier analysis of several hundred of the donors. Some IMGT-functional V segments, including TRBV6-2 and TRBV6-3, could not be told apart with the 87-base-pair reads, so those segments were excluded. A cluster of highly shared sequence variants was judged likely to be a technical artifact of the sequencing pipeline. Linkage disequilibrium might explain the correlated functional status among segregating V segments, but an unknown experimental factor could not be ruled out. The presence/absence analyses assumed that sequencing depth was roughly uniform across donors, and that assumption may not be true. According to a later analysis, TCR association rates differed among HLA loci, with DRB1 alleles showing the most associated TCRs and HLA-C alleles showing the fewest. Most TCR sequences were observed very rarely across donors, whereas some public TCRs were present in many individuals. Because some donors lacked HLA typing at each locus, the association tests relied only on the typed subset. In a later analysis, most CMV-associated TCR beta chains were found to appear HLA-restricted, with HLA associations seemingly driven largely by CMV exposure. Specific HLA alleles were associated with around 18,000 TCR beta sequences at a false discovery rate of 0.05 in a later analysis. According to a later genetic analysis, donors in an Asian-associated ancestry cluster had fewer N-insertions in productive TCRs than the approximately 700-donor mean. The classifier was reported to diagnose cytomegalovirus status with high specificity and sensitivity in both the original cohort and the validation cohort. Compared with equally common non-associated chains, HLA-associated TCR beta chains in a later analysis were more clonally expanded and had lower generation probabilities. A further reported finding was that TCR beta sequences accurately predicted the HLA-A and HLA-B alleles for most subjects in the first cohort. The authors suggested that the approach could potentially be extended to other disease states and immunological phenotypes. Several of the top co-occurrence clusters appeared to be linked to parvovirus B19, influenza, CMV and Epstein-Barr virus, according to a later analysis.

In total, more than 500 healthy bone marrow donors made up the cohort. Cohort members were all nominally healthy when sampled, although unrecorded immune exposures were likely present. The donor was CMV seronegative and was included in the group of several hundred seronegative cohort members. Each donor provided a peripheral blood sample, and peripheral blood mononuclear cells were used for TCR beta sequencing. The Qiagen DNeasy Blood Extraction Kit was used to extract genomic DNA from the blood cell samples. A note on this clone: It has no known antigen specificity. One base away there is no much larger clone; base qualities are not given.

The CDR3, from cysteine to phenylalanine, totals 15 residues. CDR3 DNA only is kept here, 45 bases in frame from base 1. Per the germline V gene, MGHRA is the CDR1 and YSYEKL is the CDR2. V is pruned by 1 base and J by 6 bases, leaving 8 bases of the junction without a gene match. Libraries came from the immunoSEQ multiplex PCR assay. For the multiplex PCR, a mixture combining 60 forward primers for TCR Vbeta segments and 13 reverse primers for TCR Jbeta segments was used. The CDR3 region of rearranged TCR beta genes was amplified from genomic DNA by a multiplex PCR assay. The Illumina HiSeq System was used to sequence the amplified TCR beta libraries as 87-base-pair reads. In the original analysis: A later analysis counted about 82 million unique TCR beta chains across the 650 to 800 repertoires, and some 11 million of these chains were shared by at least two donors. To remove PCR and sequencing errors, raw reads were error-corrected and collapsed into unique sequences using a nearest-neighbor algorithm that merged closely related sequences. Alignment of CDR3 sequences to IMGT reference sequences was used to assign V, D and J gene segments. For a sequence to be retained, a match of at least six nucleotides was required to both a V gene segment and a J gene segment. A rearrangement was called productive if the CDR3 had no stop codons and remained in frame with V and J, and every other rearrangement was called non-productive. Following IMGT convention, CDR3 was defined as the stretch from the second conserved V-encoded cysteine up to the conserved J-encoded phenylalanine. The earlier analysis of about 500 of the donors excluded sequences that lacked an unambiguous match to a single V gene segment. In an earlier analysis of several hundred of the donors, V segments were called functional above 56.7% productive rearrangements and were called segregating when the between-donor standard deviation exceeded 5%. A statistical classification framework was built for diagnosing cytomegalovirus status from the catalog of TCR beta chain sequences. In a later analysis, TCR nucleotide sequences were compared against IMGT/GENE-DB human TR gene sequences so that V and J genes could be assigned. A later analysis assigned CDR3 sequences and most-parsimonious VDJ recombination scenarios with the TCRdist pipeline. In a later analysis, every TCR beta chain was defined by the combination of its CDR3 amino acid sequence and its V-gene family, and reads without a unique V-gene family were dropped. A later analysis removed 592 highly shared, low-generation-probability nucleotide sequences to deal with suspected cross-contamination and a sequencing artifact. In a later analysis, a clonal expansion index was calculated for each public chain from normalized within-repertoire ranks of inferred template counts. A later analysis computed generation probabilities with a VDJ recombination model fitted to out-of-frame rearrangements, and checked the results against IGoR. In a later analysis, TCR-TCR, TCR-HLA and TCR-CMV co-occurrence was scored with hypergeometric tests, and a repertoire-size bias correction was applied to TCR pairs. To estimate false discovery rates, a later analysis permuted the HLA or CMV assignments 20 times. In a later analysis, co-occurring TCRs were grouped using DBSCAN, with TCRdist sequence similarity added in when clustering inside HLA-allele-positive subsets. For co-occurrence clustering, repertoires with fewer than 30,000 or more than 120,000 public chains were excluded, along with four or five repertoires with anomalous nucleotide sharing. TCRdb provides this immuneACCESS table in a form limited to in-frame rearrangements. Some clones are lacking; in checked studies, under half of them reflect an unresolved V gene, and why the rest are absent is not known. V and J calls plus clone size are reproduced from that table; the DNA served to infer D and trimming. Across this sample there are more than 200,000 clones, with 65% to 90% seen only once. Of the sample, 1.3% to 1.5% falls within the top ten clones.

The sample was PBMCs. This sequence was found in a girl aged 10-17 years in good health and CMV-seronegative. Here the chain combines TRBV4-1 and TRBJ1-2, with 7 junctional bases fitting TRBD1. The DNA sequence follows: TGCGCCAGCAGCCAAGGGGGGACAGTCGAGCATGGCTACACCTTC. This encodes CASSQGGTVEHGYTF.